This TCR beta chain was recovered during a study of CD8 T cells in ankylosing spondylitis (dated by TCRdb to about 2017). Study-wide context: T cell receptor beta repertoires were profiled in healthy donors and ankylosing spondylitis patients so that disease-linked TCR variants could be found. The full study cohort was made up of about 24 ankylosing spondylitis patients and 108 healthy donors. Peripheral blood samples were taken, and synovial fluid was additionally collected from ankylosing spondylitis patients. The paper as a whole reports these results and caveats: Some motif variants were previously reported in synovial fluid and blood of reactive arthritis patients, suggesting common disease-initiation mechanisms. According to the report, matched synovial fluid samples from ankylosing spondylitis patients were significantly enriched for the disease-linked clones. A CD8+ phenotype was shown by the disease-linked clones, which were found at relatively low frequencies in peripheral blood. Blood from ankylosing spondylitis patients appeared to be characterized by a TCR beta motif composed of eight highly homologous amino acid variants.

This sample was sequenced with an Illumina HiSeq 2500. Quantitative 5'-RACE with molecular barcodes was the method used to prepare the TCR beta libraries. As for the original processing: A new computational method, built on a probabilistic model of VDJ rearrangement, was used to identify disease-linked TCR variants. TCRdb's own reprocessing of the public reads used fastp at Q25 and MiXCR and kept productive beta chains. Rows are combined by CDR3 protein, so each entry shows the most common genes and DNA. The V and J calls and clone size come from TCRdb's table, not from the authors' own analysis. Within this sample are 450,000 to 550,000 distinct CDR3 sequences, with roughly 5.2% of them counted one time only. The ten top clones hold approximately 4% of the sample. This clonotype was found many times. This clone's antigen is unknown. One base away there is no much larger clone; base qualities are not given.

The V end loses 3 bases and the J end loses 5 bases, and a stretch of 5 bases separates them. The germline V gene (reference sequence) supplies CDR1 DFQATT and CDR2 SNEGSKA. Inclusive of the bounding cysteine and phenylalanine, the CDR3 is 10 residues long. The DNA shown is the 30-base CDR3, in frame from base 1. The TCR comes from a male donor with ankylosing spondylitis. The sample comprised blood, either unsorted or a sorted T cell fraction (not recorded which). The V and J segments used are TRBV20-1 and TRBJ2-7, with the D gene call left open. The CDR3 here reads CSARRNEQYF. The DNA sequence is TGCAGTGCTAGGAGGAACGAGCAGTACTTC.